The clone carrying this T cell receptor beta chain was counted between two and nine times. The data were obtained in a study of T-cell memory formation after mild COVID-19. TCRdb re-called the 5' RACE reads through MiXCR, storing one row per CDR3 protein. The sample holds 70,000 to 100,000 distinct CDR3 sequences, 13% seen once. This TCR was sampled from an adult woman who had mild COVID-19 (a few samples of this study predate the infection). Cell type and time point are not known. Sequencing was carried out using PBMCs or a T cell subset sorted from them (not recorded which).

The CDR3 reads CASSEFGLAGGPYNEQFF. CDR3 nucleotides: TGTGCCAGCAGCGAATTTGGACTAGCGGGAGGGCCCTACAATGAGCAGTTCTTC. The chain carries TRBV7-2 and TRBJ2-1, with TRBD2 matching 15 bases. The CDR3 runs to 18 residues. CDR1 is SGHTA and CDR2 is FQGNSA in the germline V gene. After removal of 5 bases from V and 2 bases from J, the junction contained 7 bases not matched to a gene.